One and the same sample provided the 21 T cell receptor beta chains below, sequenced in a study of CD8 T cells in Susac syndrome (dated by TCRdb to the late 2010s). Library preparation employed the immunoSEQ multiplex PCR assay. RNA was extracted using the RNeasy kit, and about 0.45 to 1 microgram was reverse transcribed with random hexamers. TCRdb handled the public reads itself, with Q25 trimming in fastp and clone calling in MiXCR, and kept productive beta chains. Each entry is one CDR3 protein sequence, shown with its most common DNA and genes. The table for this sample lists 150,000 or so distinct CDR3 sequences; around 92% of them were counted only once. The ten largest make up more than 0.07% of the sample. The material sequenced was CD4+ T cells from PBMCs. The receptors come from a human donor in good health.

V usage is TRBV28 and J usage is TRBJ2-1, with 11 bases identical to TRBD2. V gave up 2 bases and J gave up 1 base; unmatched junction bases: 4. The CDR3 length is 17 residues. In germline, CDR1 is MDHEN, CDR2 SYDVKM. CDR3 nucleotides: TGTGCCAGCAGTTTACTAGCGGGGGGCTATTCCTACAATGAGCAGTTCTTC. Translating it yields CASSLLAGGYSYNEQFF.

The rearrangement joins TRBV28 to TRBJ2-6; 9 bases align to TRBD1. Germline CDR1 and CDR2: MDHEN and SYDVKM. This CDR3 is built from 18 residues. With 8 bases clipped from V and 0 bases from J, the junction kept 11 bases outside the gene matches. The CDR3 DNA is TGTGCCAGCTATATAGTCGGACAGGGGCACTCTGGGGCCAACGTCCTGACTTTC. As protein: CASYIVGQGHSGANVLTF.

This chain links TRBV12-3 or TRBV12-4 with TRBJ1-3; maybe TRBD1 (5 bases). The CDR3 loop spans 14 amino acids. The ends were cut back, 3 bases at V and 2 bases at J, with 8 bases in the middle. CDR3 in DNA: TGTGCCAGCAGTTTGCAGGGAACTGGAAACACCATATATTTT. Protein: CASSLQGTGNTIYF.

J is TRBJ1-2 and V is TRBV2; D remains unclear. The CDR3 spans 12 residues. The germline V gene encodes CDR1 SNHLY and CDR2 FYNNEI. The ends were cut back, 4 bases at V and 5 bases at J, with 8 bases in the middle. The CDR3 nucleotides read TGTGCCAGCAGTGGCGGAGTGTATGGCTACACCTTC. Translated, it gives CASSGGVYGYTF.

This chain uses TRBV28 with TRBJ2-6; tentatively, D is TRBD1 (7 bases). Germline V gene data show CDR1 as MDHEN and CDR2 as SYDVKM. The CDR3 covers 16 residues. Trimming removed 6 bases from V and 0 bases from J, with 12 bases in between. CDR3 region: CASRRDRVSGANVLTF. DNA for the CDR3: TGTGCCAGCAGGCGGGACAGAGTCTCTGGGGCCAACGTCCTGACTTTC.

This clonotype was recorded only once. This chain uses TRBV20-1 with TRBJ2-3; D gene ambiguous. Looked up from germline, CDR1 is DFQATT and CDR2 is SNEGSKA (reference sequence). This CDR3 is built from 13 residues. With 4 bases removed from V and 6 bases from J, the gap between germline ends came to 14 bases. The CDR3 DNA sequence: TGCAGTGCTAAAAGGTTGGCTTGGGATACGCAGTATTTT. This sequence encodes CSAKRLAWDTQYF.

Here the CDR3 DNA reads TGCAGCGCGATTACGGCAGGGGCTGGAAACACCATATATTTT. This sequence encodes CSAITAGAGNTIYF. The chain links TRBV29-1 to TRBJ1-3, with TRBD1 as a possible D gene (6 bases). Germline CDR1 SQVTM, CDR2 ANQGSEA. The CDR3 loop spans 14 amino acids. Trimming cost V 7 bases and J 2 bases, with 15 bases left between them. Filled out from reference TRBV29-1 and TRBJ1-3, the complete variable domain reads SAVISQKPSRDICQRGTSLTIQCQVDSQVTMMFWYRQQPGQSLTLIATANQGSEATYESGFVIDKFPISRPNLTFSTLTVSNMSPEDSSIYLCSAITAGAGNTIYFGEGSWLTVV.

This chain connects TRBV7-3 to TRBJ2-1; TRBD1 matches at 8 bases. V was clipped by 4 bases and J by 0 bases; unmatched bases: 5. The CDR3 spans 16 residues. Germline V gives CDR1 SGHTA, CDR2 FQGTGA. The CDR3 bases are TGTGCCAGCAGCTCCGCGGGACAGGTCTCCTACAATGAGCAGTTCTTC. Protein: CASSSAGQVSYNEQFF.

This rearrangement joins TRBV4-3 to TRBJ2-2; 8 positions match TRBD2. This CDR3 is 16 amino acids long. Germline V gene lookup returns CDR1 LGHNA and CDR2 YSLEER. Trimming cost V 2 bases and J 3 bases; bases outside gene matches: 5. Here the CDR3 DNA reads TGCGCCAGCAGCCAACATAGCGGGGCTGACACCGGGGAGCTGTTTTTT. Translating gives CASSQHSGADTGELFF.

V gene TRBV24-1 combines with J gene TRBJ2-7, with 8 bases lining up with TRBD1. In germline, CDR1 is KGHDR, CDR2 SFDVKD. The V and J ends lost 9 bases and 2 bases, in that order; junction bases with no gene match: 5. The CDR3 is 13 amino acids. The CDR3 sequence: CATARDRTYEQYF. Written as DNA, the CDR3 is TGTGCCACCGCCCGGGACAGGACCTACGAGCAGTACTTC.

J is TRBJ1-2 and V is TRBV7-2; D not certain. The CDR3 spans 15 residues. Germline V lookup: CDR1 SGHTA, CDR2 FQGNSA. The V end was cut by 1 base, the J end by 4 bases, with 13 bases between. CDR3: CASSLDGSFPYGYTF. The CDR3 DNA follows: TGTGCCAGCAGCTTAGATGGCAGCTTTCCCTATGGCTACACCTTC.

This clonotype was recorded once. The rearrangement joins TRBV18 to TRBJ1-1, with a possible D match to TRBD1 (6 bases). CDR1 KGHSH and CDR2 LQKENI come from the germline V gene. Trimming removed 4 bases at V and 1 base at J, with 16 bases between. This CDR3 is 16 amino acids long. CDR3 in DNA: TGTGCCAGCTCACGCAATAGAGGACAGCCGAACACTGAAGCTTTCTTT. The encoded protein is CASSRNRGQPNTEAFF.

This clonotype was observed a single time. The chain couples TRBV5-1 to TRBJ2-7; D uncertain. Germline CDR1 and CDR2: SGHRS and YFSETQ. V gave up 0 bases and J gave up 4 bases, with 8 bases separating them. This CDR3 region has 13 residues. CDR3 residues: CASSLEDAYEQYF. The CDR3 nucleotides read TGCGCCAGCAGCTTGGAGGATGCATACGAGCAGTACTTC.

The V call is TRBV7-3, the J call TRBJ2-5; D not resolved. Germline V CDR1 and CDR2: SGHTA, FQGTGA. The V and J ends lost 4 bases and 0 bases respectively, with 6 bases between them. This CDR3 contains 13 residues. This chain's CDR3 is CASSSRNQETQYF. The CDR3 DNA follows: TGTGCCAGCAGCTCCCGCAACCAAGAGACCCAGTACTTC.

The chain employs TRBV11-2 and TRBJ2-7, with 8 bases that match TRBD1. Germline loops: CDR1 SGHAT, CDR2 FQNNGV. The V and J ends lost 1 base and 6 bases, in that order; junction bases with no gene match: 8. The CDR3 loop spans 15 amino acids. CDR3 DNA sequence: TGTGCCAGCAGCTTAGCCCAAGACAGGGGCGGCGAGCAGTACTTC. Translated: CASSLAQDRGGEQYF.

This clonotype was detected once. This chain uses TRBV28 with TRBJ1-2; D not resolved. The length of the CDR3 is 15 residues. Germline V gene sequence: CDR1 MDHEN, CDR2 SYDVKM. Trimming shortened V by 2 bases and J by 0 bases, and 10 bases separated the two germline ends. The chain's CDR3 is CASSLLARANYGYTF. The CDR3, as DNA: TGTGCCAGCAGTTTACTGGCCAGAGCTAACTATGGCTACACCTTC.

The V call is TRBV6-2 or TRBV6-3, the J call TRBJ2-1; 7 positions agree with TRBD2. CDR3 length: 16 residues. V trimming: 4 bases; J trimming: 4 bases; junction bases outside the gene matches: 10. Germline CDR1 is MNHEY and CDR2 is SVGEGT. Written as DNA, the CDR3 is TGTGCCAGCAGTTTGGCTAGCGGAAGAGAGTACAATGAGCAGTTCTTC. It translates to CASSLASGREYNEQFF.

The gene calls are TRBV5-4 and TRBJ2-2; TRBD1 is a possible D gene (6 bases). The ends were cut back, 5 bases at V and 1 base at J, with 12 bases in the middle. The CDR3 covers 15 residues. From germline, CDR1 is SGHNT and CDR2 YYREEE (reference sequence). The CDR3: CASSVPTGNTGELFF. CDR3 nucleotide sequence: TGTGCCAGCAGTGTTCCGACAGGGAACACCGGGGAGCTGTTTTTT. The whole variable domain, filled in from reference TRBV5-4 and TRBJ2-2, reads ETGVTQSPTHLIKTRGQQVTLRCSSQSGHNTVSWYQQALGQGPQFIFQYYREEENGRGNFPPRFSGLQFPNYSSELNVNALELDDSALYLCASSVPTGNTGELFFGEGSRLTVL.

This chain links TRBV20-1 with TRBJ1-1; possibly TRBD1 for D (5 bases). Trimming stripped 3 bases from V and 4 bases from J, with 9 bases between. The germline gives CDR1 DFQATT, CDR2 SNEGSKA (reference sequence). This CDR3 spans 12 amino acids. In DNA form, the CDR3 reads TGCAGTGCTAGCCAGGGAGCCACTGAAGCTTTCTTT. Its translation: CSASQGATEAFF.

This clonotype has a single count. The CDR3 DNA sequence: TGTGCCAGCAGCTTAGGCGGGGACAGAGGAGCTTTCTTT. Its protein is CASSLGGDRGAFF. J is TRBJ1-1 and V is TRBV7-9, with 7 bases matching TRBD1. Germline V gives CDR1 SEHNR, CDR2 FQNEAQ (reference sequence). V was pared by 1 base and J by 10 bases, with 6 bases of the junction left unmatched. This CDR3 has 13 amino acids.

The genes are TRBV2 and TRBJ2-6; TRBD1 aligns across 8 bases. Germline CDR1 and CDR2: SNHLY and FYNNEI. This CDR3 spans 15 amino acids. V was clipped by 7 bases and J by 2 bases; unmatched bases: 4. CDR3 in amino acids: CASTPDRAGANVLTF. CDR3 bases: TGTGCCAGCACCCCGGACAGGGCTGGGGCCAACGTCCTGACTTTC. The full variable domain, completed using reference TRBV2 and TRBJ2-6, is EPEVTQTPSHQVTQMGQEVILRCVPISNHLYFYWYRQILGQKVEFLVSFYNNEISEKSEIFDDQFSVERPDGSNFTLKIRSTKLEDSAMYFCASTPDRAGANVLTFGAGSRLTVL.